This is a list of T cell receptor beta chains from one sample in a study of monozygotic twins with inflammatory bowel disease. TCRdb reanalyzed the 5' RACE reads and collapses them to one entry per CDR3 protein, without DNA. Its listing shows 330,000 or so distinct CDR3 sequences. Specimen: blood. All receptors derive from a human donor with ulcerative colitis or Crohn's disease, or a healthy co-twin of an affected twin (not recorded which). The CDR3 runs from the conserved cysteine through the conserved F or W.

TRBV5-1	TRBJ2-2	CASSLQGANTGELFF
TRBV24-1	TRBJ2-7	CATSRGNEQYF
TRBV5-1	TRBJ2-7	CASSLTQGYEQYF
TRBV28	TRBJ2-1	CASSLSRANNEQFF
TRBV18	TRBJ1-2	CASSPLQTPGQGNYGYTF
TRBV5-1	TRBJ2-5	CASSLTGTRQETQYF
TRBV12-3/TRBV12-4	TRBJ1-1	CASSFTLNTEAFF
TRBV27	TRBJ1-1	CASSLYRGHTEAFF
TRBV3-1	TRBJ2-2	CASSQGRAGELFF
TRBV20-1	TRBJ1-5	CSARPGSQPQHF
TRBV19	TRBJ2-3	CASNDRFRDTQYF
TRBV10-3	TRBJ1-6	CAISSGPARPLHF
TRBV19	TRBJ2-7	CASSIPGPYEQYF
TRBV28	TRBJ1-2	CASSYPGTYGYTF
TRBV29-1	TRBJ2-3	CSVEVQRRTDTQYF
TRBV5-1	TRBJ1-6	CASSWGTGGESPLHF
TRBV10-1	TRBJ2-3	CASSPGGGVYTQYF
TRBV6-5	TRBJ2-7	CASSYSWRGDSYEQYF
TRBV27	TRBJ2-7	CASSPLHGTASYEQYF
TRBV4-3	TRBJ2-2	CASSQERATGELFF
TRBV18	TRBJ2-1	CASSQTSGSTYNEQFF